The 21 T cell receptor beta chains presented below share a single source sample, sequenced in a study of blood T cell repertoires in COVID-19. Assay used: immunoSEQ multiplex PCR; TCRdb lists only in-frame clones, some missing. The sample includes about 270,000 clones, less than 95% seen only once; the top ten take about 3%. The sequenced material came from PBMCs or T cells enriched from blood (not recorded which). Every receptor here comes from a man in his forties or fifties who had been exposed to COVID-19.

This clone was detected once. The J gene is TRBJ1-2, the V gene TRBV27; possible D gene TRBD1, 6 bases. This CDR3 region has 16 residues. V was cut by 3 bases and J by 4 bases, with 18 bases left in between. The germline gives CDR1 MNHEY, CDR2 SMNVEV (reference sequence). CDR3 DNA sequence: TGTGCCAGCAGTTTGGTCTACAGGGTTGAACCCTATGGCTACACCTTC. This gives the protein CASSLVYRVEPYGYTF.

The rearrangement joins TRBV5-6 to TRBJ1-1; D is possibly TRBD1 (5 bases). Germline lookup yields CDR1 SGHDT and CDR2 YYEEEE. CDR3 size: 13 residues. V gave up 7 bases and J gave up 0 bases, with 10 bases separating them. As DNA, the CDR3 is TGTGCCAGCTGCGGACATATGAACACTGAAGCTTTCTTT. Encoded protein: CASCGHMNTEAFF.

The rearrangement links TRBV5-1 to TRBJ1-5; TRBD1 aligns across 7 bases. In germline, CDR1 is SGHRS, CDR2 YFSETQ. The CDR3 loop spans 15 amino acids. Trimming at V came to 5 bases and at J to 3 bases, leaving 8 bases not matched to a gene. CDR3 DNA: TGCGCCAGCAGACTAGGGACAGAACACAATCAGCCCCAGCATTTT. Translating it yields CASRLGTEHNQPQHF.

This chain connects TRBV5-1 to TRBJ1-1; a weak D match, TRBD1 (6 bases). The germline V gene encodes CDR1 SGHRS and CDR2 YFSETQ. This CDR3 has 15 amino acids. V gave up 0 bases and J gave up 3 bases, with 12 bases separating them. The CDR3 loop is CASSLVGRGDTEAFF. CDR3 DNA sequence: TGCGCCAGCAGCTTGGTTGGCAGGGGAGACACTGAAGCTTTCTTT.

This chain links TRBV3-1 (or the pseudogene TRBV3-2) with TRBJ2-1, with TRBD1 as a possible D gene (6 bases). CDR1 LGHDT and CDR2 YNNKEL come from the germline V gene (reference sequence). V lost 4 bases, J lost 1 base, and 17 bases lay in between. This CDR3 comprises 17 residues. CDR3 residues: CASSPITGKESYNEQFF. DNA for the CDR3: TGTGCCAGCAGCCCTATAACAGGGAAAGAATCCTACAATGAGCAGTTCTTC.

This sequence joins TRBV5-5 and TRBJ1-1; D is undetermined. Germline V gives CDR1 SGHKS, CDR2 YYEKEE (reference sequence). The CDR3 sequence is 12 residues long. The V end was cut by 4 bases, the J end by 1 base, with 5 bases between. The CDR3 DNA sequence: TGTGCCAGCAGCCGACAGAACACTGAAGCTTTCTTT. It translates to CASSRQNTEAFF.

The chain links TRBV19 to TRBJ2-3; TRBD2 might be the D (6 bases). The CDR3 length is 15 residues. Germline loops: CDR1 LNHDA, CDR2 SQIVND (reference sequence). The V end was cut by 3 bases, the J end by 3 bases, with 13 bases between. CDR3 sequence (DNA): TGTGCCAGTAGTATTCAGGTAGGGAGGACAGATACGCAGTATTTT. Its translation is CASSIQVGRTDTQYF.

The chain joins TRBV7-9 to TRBJ1-6, with D uncertain. The CDR3 covers 17 residues. Germline values: CDR1 SEHNR, CDR2 FQNEAQ (reference sequence). Trimming took off 2 bases at V and 7 bases at J, with 18 bases between the two ends. The CDR3 protein is CASSLYPREGANSPLHF. In DNA form, the CDR3 reads TGTGCCAGCAGCTTATATCCCCGGGAGGGAGCCAATTCACCCCTCCACTTT.

This chain uses TRBV28 with TRBJ1-2; D is ambiguous. CDR1 is MDHEN and CDR2 is SYDVKM in the germline V gene. There are 13 residues in the CDR3. With 4 bases removed from V and 7 bases from J, the gap between germline ends came to 13 bases. Here the CDR3 reads CASSSPPPGGYTF. CDR3 in DNA: TGTGCCAGCAGTTCCCCGCCGCCAGGTGGCTACACCTTC.

The chain joins TRBV6-6 to TRBJ2-2, with D maybe TRBD1 (6 bases). This CDR3 contains 16 residues. Looked up from germline, CDR1 is MNHNY and CDR2 is SVGAGI (reference sequence). Trimming stripped 2 bases from V and 3 bases from J, with 13 bases between. Here the CDR3 reads CASSYPGRGHTGELFF. CDR3 nucleotides: TGTGCCAGCAGTTACCCTGGCAGGGGCCACACCGGGGAGCTGTTTTTT.

The chain links TRBV18 to TRBJ2-3, with TRBD1 as a possible D gene (5 bases). Trimming took 2 bases from V and 2 from J, leaving 14 bases between them. Germline assignment: CDR1 KGHSH and CDR2 LQKENI. This CDR3 contains 16 residues. The CDR3 DNA sequence: TGTGCCAGCTCACCAGGCCTAAGGGGTTACACAGATACGCAGTATTTT. Its protein is CASSPGLRGYTDTQYF.

The chain recombines TRBV30 with TRBJ1-2, with TRBD1 identical over 7 bases. The CDR3 covers 15 residues. Trimming removed 0 bases from V and 4 bases from J; junction bases left unmatched: 8. Germline CDR1 reads GTSNPN; CDR2 reads SVGIG (reference sequence). CDR3 nucleotide sequence: TGTGCCTGGAGTGTATCCGGGACAGAAATCTATGGCTACACCTTC. Translated: CAWSVSGTEIYGYTF.

The chain uses TRBV19 and TRBJ2-3; 7 nucleotides match TRBD2. Germline V CDR1 and CDR2: LNHDA, SQIVND (reference sequence). Germline trimming cut 6 bases from V and 4 bases from J; bases unmatched to any gene: 10. This CDR3 is 15 amino acids long. DNA for the CDR3: TGTGCCAGTAGGCTAGGGGAGGGAGGATCAGATACGCAGTATTTT. Encoded protein: CASRLGEGGSDTQYF.

This clone was observed a single time. The chain couples TRBV7-9 to TRBJ1-2, with D unclear. CDR1 is SEHNR, CDR2 FQNEAQ, per germline (reference sequence). Trimming pared 5 bases from V and 3 bases from J, leaving 10 bases between. CDR3 length equals 13 residues. This CDR3 reads CASSHASDYGYTF. The CDR3 DNA follows: TGTGCCAGCAGCCATGCTAGCGACTATGGCTACACCTTC.

This chain uses TRBV27 with TRBJ2-3, with 8 bases lining up with TRBD2. CDR1 and CDR2 from the germline V gene are MNHEY and SMNVEV (reference sequence). The V gene end was trimmed by 9 bases and the J gene end by 0 bases; junction bases not matched to a gene: 5. CDR3 length: 14 amino acids. The CDR3 DNA follows: TGTGCCAGTTCGACTAGCGCTAGCACAGATACGCAGTATTTT. It encodes CASSTSASTDTQYF.

The chain combines TRBV7-9 with TRBJ2-7; 8 bases align to TRBD1. V shed 0 bases and J 0 bases; nucleotides not matched to a gene: 7. Looked up from germline, CDR1 is SEHNR and CDR2 is FQNEAQ (reference sequence). This CDR3 is built from 17 residues. For the CDR3, the DNA is TGTGCCAGCAGCTTAGCCCGGGACAGGCGAAGCTCCTACGAGCAGTACTTC. Its translation is CASSLARDRRSSYEQYF.

The CDR3 region is CASKGQGTDEQYF. CDR3 DNA: TGCGCCAGCAAAGGTCAGGGTACGGACGAGCAGTACTTC. The chain is built from TRBV4-1 and TRBJ2-7, with D perhaps TRBD1 (5 bases). The CDR3 contains 13 residues. V was clipped by 7 bases and J by 5 bases, with 15 bases between them. Germline-derived CDR1 and CDR2 are MGHRA and YSYEKL.

The chain couples TRBV21-1 to TRBJ2-7; the table names TRBD1, a call not compared with the DNA. TRBV21-1 is classified as a pseudogene. This CDR3 is 16 amino acids long. CDR3: CASSKGGQVRSYEQYF. Here the CDR3 DNA reads TGTGCCAGCAGCAAAGGAGGACAGGTACGCTCCTACGAGCAGTACTTC.

The chain links TRBV10-3 to TRBJ2-2; 10 bases are shared with TRBD2. Germline CDR1 is ENHRY and CDR2 is SYGVKD. The CDR3 runs to 14 residues. V gave up 8 bases and J gave up 6 bases; unmatched junction bases: 6. The CDR3 coding sequence is TGTGCCATCGCAGGGACTAGCGATTCCGGGGAGCTGTTTTTT. Protein sequence: CAIAGTSDSGELFF.

The chain carries TRBV5-4 and TRBJ1-2; 7 positions agree with TRBD1. Germline CDR1 is SGHNT and CDR2 is YYREEE (reference sequence). The ends lost 4 bases at V and 0 bases at J; junction bases unmatched: 6. This CDR3 spans 15 amino acids. The CDR3 DNA is TGTGCCAGCAGCCGGGACAGCAAAGCTAACTATGGCTACACCTTC. Protein: CASSRDSKANYGYTF.

This clone has only one observation. The chain is built from TRBV6-2 or TRBV6-3 and TRBJ2-1; D is unresolved. CDR1 is MNHEY and CDR2 is SVGEGT in the germline V gene. V shed 5 bases and J shed 3 bases, with 14 bases lying between them. The CDR3 extends over 15 amino acids. The CDR3 protein is CASSPDLVYYNEQFF. The CDR3 DNA sequence: TGTGCCAGCAGTCCCGACTTGGTATACTACAATGAGCAGTTCTTC.